The 2 T cell receptor beta chains below come from one sample, sequenced in a study of graft-versus-host responses after intestinal transplantation. TCRdb keeps only in-frame clones here, not all; method: immunoSEQ multiplex PCR. The data contain about 9,600 clones, nearly 95% of them singletons. Sequenced material: bone marrow, taken about 530 days after intestinal transplantation. The source of these receptors is a human patient who received an intestinal transplant, so some T cells may come from the graft donor.

J is TRBJ2-4 and V is TRBV7-3, with D perhaps being TRBD1 or TRBD2 (6 bases each). The ends were cut back, 4 bases at V and 4 bases at J, with 17 bases in the middle. The length of the CDR3 is 16 residues. Germline V gene sequence: CDR1 SGHTA, CDR2 FQGTGA. The CDR3 reads CASSSGQTGAKNIQYF. The CDR3 DNA reads TGTGCCAGCAGCTCCGGACAGACGGGGGCTAAAAACATTCAGTACTTC. The full variable domain, its missing parts supplied by reference TRBV7-3 and TRBJ2-4, is GAGVSQTPSNKVTEKGKYVELRCDPISGHTALYWYRQSLGQGPEFLIYFQGTGAADDSGLPNDRFFAVRPEGSVSTLKIQRTERGDSAVYLCASSSGQTGAKNIQYFGAGTRLSVL.

This clone was recorded only once. The chain employs TRBV5-4 and TRBJ2-5; 7 positions agree with TRBD1. CDR3 length: 14 residues. Looked up from germline, CDR1 is SGHNT and CDR2 is YYREEE (reference sequence). V dropped 0 bases and J dropped 2; count of bases not matched to a gene: 1. The CDR3, as DNA: TGTGCCAGCAGCTTGGTACAGGGGCAAGAGACCCAGTACTTC. It codes for CASSLVQGQETQYF.